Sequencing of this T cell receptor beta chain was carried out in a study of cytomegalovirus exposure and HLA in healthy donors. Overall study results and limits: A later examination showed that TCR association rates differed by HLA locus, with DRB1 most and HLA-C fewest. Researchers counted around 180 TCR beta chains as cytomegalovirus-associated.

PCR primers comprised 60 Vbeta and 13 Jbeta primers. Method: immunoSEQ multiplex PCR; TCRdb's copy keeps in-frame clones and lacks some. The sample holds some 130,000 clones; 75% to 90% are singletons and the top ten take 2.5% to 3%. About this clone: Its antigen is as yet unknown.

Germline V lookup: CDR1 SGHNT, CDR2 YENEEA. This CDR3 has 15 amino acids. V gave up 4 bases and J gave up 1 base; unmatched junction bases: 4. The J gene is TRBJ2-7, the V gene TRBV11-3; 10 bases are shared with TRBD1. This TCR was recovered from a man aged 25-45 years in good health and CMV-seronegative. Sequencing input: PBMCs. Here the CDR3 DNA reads TGTGCCAGCAGCTCCCGGGACAGGGGTTCCTACGAGCAGTACTTC. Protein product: CASSSRDRGSYEQYF.